This T cell receptor beta chain was identified during a study of T cell changes during pregnancy in multiple sclerosis. V lost 5 bases to trimming and J lost 1 base; unmatched junction nucleotides: 9. The germline V gene has CDR1 SGHAT and CDR2 FQNNGV. The CDR3 loop spans 17 amino acids. Sequencing was performed with immunoSEQ multiplex PCR; in TCRdb, only in-frame clones are kept and a portion is missing. The data show fewer than 40,000 clones, about 94% seen once. The V call is TRBV11-2, the J call TRBJ2-1, with 9 bases lining up with TRBD2. This sample comprised CD4+ T cells from peripheral blood mononuclear cells, obtained after pregnancy. This clonotype originated in a female donor with multiple sclerosis, enrolled in a pregnancy study. CDR3 residues: CASSPGSGGVSYNEQFF. In DNA, the CDR3 is TGTGCCAGCAGCCCCGGTAGCGGGGGCGTTTCCTACAATGAGCAGTTCTTC.